These 14 T cell receptor beta chains share one sample of origin, sequenced in a study of blood T cell repertoires in COVID-19. Sequencing was performed with immunoSEQ multiplex PCR; in TCRdb, only in-frame clones are kept and a portion is missing. The data show fewer than 250,000 clones, more than 75% seen once. Sequencing was done on a sample of peripheral blood. These receptors were obtained from a woman in her sixties or seventies who had recovered from COVID-19.

V and J are TRBV28 and TRBJ2-2; D ambiguous. Germline CDR1 is MDHEN and CDR2 is SYDVKM. The V gene lost 10 bases and the J gene lost 1 base, with 10 bases spanning the gap. The CDR3 length is 13 residues. Written as DNA, the CDR3 is TGTGCCACCGTGGCAGTGAACACCGGGGAGCTGTTTTTT. This gives the protein CATVAVNTGELFF.

This chain joins TRBV6-1 and TRBJ1-2, with D perhaps matching TRBD1 (5 bases). The CDR3 has 14 residues. The V gene's germline CDR1 is MNHNS and CDR2 SASEGT. Trimming cost V 2 bases and J 2 bases, with 9 bases left between them. CDR3 bases: TGTGCCAGCAGTGAAAATTGGGGCAACTATGGCTACACCTTC. Its protein product is CASSENWGNYGYTF.

The chain uses TRBV5-1 and TRBJ2-5; TRBD1 might be the D (5 bases). This CDR3 region has 14 residues. Trimming took off 2 bases at V and 1 base at J, with 9 bases between the two ends. Germline V gene lookup returns CDR1 SGHRS and CDR2 YFSETQ. Here the CDR3 reads CASSFGQPQETQYF. The CDR3 DNA is TGCGCCAGCAGCTTTGGACAACCCCAAGAGACCCAGTACTTC.

The V call is TRBV4-2, the J call TRBJ2-5; a possible D gene is TRBD1 (6 bases). The germline V and J ends were trimmed by 4 bases and 5 bases, with 14 bases remaining between them. The CDR3 loop spans 14 amino acids. Germline CDR1 and CDR2: LGHNA and YNFKEQ. CDR3 DNA: TGTGCCAGCAGCCTCGCAGGGGCCGTGGAGACCCAGTACTTC. Amino acid sequence: CASSLAGAVETQYF.

The V call is TRBV11-2, the J call TRBJ2-7, with no clear D. The CDR3 covers 13 residues. Trimming removed 0 bases from V and 5 bases from J, with 8 bases in between. Germline CDR1 is SGHAT and CDR2 is FQNNGV. The CDR3 DNA reads TGTGCCAGCAGCTTAGATCGGAGTAACGAGCAGTACTTC. Protein product: CASSLDRSNEQYF.

The table lists this clone with a few counts. The genes are TRBV28 and TRBJ2-7; the D gene is possibly TRBD1 (5 bases). V was pared by 6 bases and J by 2 bases, with 17 bases between. Germline lookup yields CDR1 MDHEN and CDR2 SYDVKM. This CDR3 has 15 amino acids. CDR3 loop: CASSPGRAVTYEQYF. CDR3 in DNA: TGTGCCAGCAGCCCCGGCAGGGCCGTAACCTACGAGCAGTACTTC.

The chain combines TRBV4-1 with TRBJ2-1; D ambiguous. Per germline, CDR1 MGHRA and CDR2 YSYEKL. CDR3 length: 16 amino acids. The germline V and J ends were trimmed by 1 base and 0 bases, with 10 bases remaining between them. The CDR3 DNA is TGCGCCAGCAGCCAAGTACCCGTTAGCTCCTACAATGAGCAGTTCTTC. It yields the protein CASSQVPVSSYNEQFF.

The V call is TRBV2, the J call TRBJ1-2; TRBD1 aligns across 8 bases. This CDR3 is 16 amino acids long. The J segment lost 5 bases and the V segment lost 3 bases, leaving 11 bases of the junction unmatched. The germline V gene encodes CDR1 SNHLY and CDR2 FYNNEI. The CDR3 DNA is TGTGCCAGCAGTGATATGACAGGGGCAACCATTTATGGCTACACCTTC. This translates into CASSDMTGATIYGYTF.

This chain connects TRBV9 to TRBJ2-1, with 8 bases that match TRBD1. With V trimmed by 4 bases and J by 6 bases, 12 bases remained unmatched. From germline, CDR1 is SGDLS and CDR2 YYNGEE. The CDR3 is made up of 16 amino acids. The CDR3: CASSTRTGLVVNEQFF. The CDR3 bases are TGTGCCAGCAGCACGCGGACAGGGTTGGTTGTCAATGAGCAGTTCTTC.

The CDR3 DNA follows: TGTGCCAGCAGCACCCCAAACCGGGACAGTATTAATTCACCCCTCCACTTT. Translation gives CASSTPNRDSINSPLHF. V and J are TRBV5-6 and TRBJ1-6; TRBD1 aligns across 7 bases. The CDR3 sequence is 17 residues long. Trimming took 4 bases from V and 6 from J; bases not matched to a gene: 13. Germline V gene lookup returns CDR1 SGHDT and CDR2 YYEEEE.

This chain connects TRBV28 to TRBJ1-2; D is possibly TRBD1 (5 bases). The CDR3 contains 11 residues. Germline V lookup: CDR1 MDHEN, CDR2 SYDVKM. V lost 6 bases and J lost 7, with 9 bases in between. CDR3 sequence (DNA): TGTGCCAGCAGGACCAGGGTTGGCTACACCTTC. It codes for CASRTRVGYTF.

The chain couples TRBV6-2 or TRBV6-3 to TRBJ1-5, with D possibly being TRBD1 (5 bases). Germline CDR1 MNHEY, CDR2 SVGEGT. The V end was cut by 1 base, the J end by 7 bases, with 14 bases between. The CDR3 loop spans 15 amino acids. The CDR3 is CASSYYGSGRQPQHF. The CDR3 nucleotides are TGTGCCAGCAGTTACTATGGATCAGGGCGGCAGCCCCAGCATTTT.

The chain recombines TRBV19 with TRBJ1-6; D is unclear. Per the germline V gene, CDR1 is LNHDA and CDR2 is SQIVND (reference sequence). V was clipped by 6 bases and J by 4 bases, with 7 bases between them. The CDR3 sequence is 13 residues long. CDR3 coding DNA: TGTGCCAGTAGCGGGGTTTATAATTCACCCCTCCACTTT. This codes for CASSGVYNSPLHF.

A single count supports this clone. The chain combines TRBV15 with TRBJ1-2; 7 positions match TRBD1. Trimming removed 6 bases from V and 4 bases from J; junction bases left unmatched: 14. Germline lookup yields CDR1 LNHNV and CDR2 YYDKDF (reference sequence). The CDR3 has 16 amino acids. CDR3 region: CATSKRQGGGGYGYTF. CDR3 nucleotides: TGTGCCACCAGTAAGAGACAGGGCGGCGGAGGCTATGGCTACACCTTC.